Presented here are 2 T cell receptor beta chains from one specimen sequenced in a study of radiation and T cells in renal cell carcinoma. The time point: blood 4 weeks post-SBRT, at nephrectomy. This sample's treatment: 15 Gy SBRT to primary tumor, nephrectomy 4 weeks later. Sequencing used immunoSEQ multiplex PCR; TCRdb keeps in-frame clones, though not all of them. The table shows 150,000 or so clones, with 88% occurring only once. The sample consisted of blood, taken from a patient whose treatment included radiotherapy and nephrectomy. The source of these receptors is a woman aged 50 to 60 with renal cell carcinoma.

The CDR3, as DNA: TGTGCCAGCAGCCAAATGAGGACAGGGGGCTTGGAGACCCAGTACTTC. This sequence encodes CASSQMRTGGLETQYF. This chain links TRBV7-2 with TRBJ2-5; TRBD1 aligns across 11 bases. V was clipped by 5 bases and J by 5 bases; unmatched bases: 10. This CDR3 is built from 16 residues. Germline lookup yields CDR1 SGHTA and CDR2 FQGNSA.

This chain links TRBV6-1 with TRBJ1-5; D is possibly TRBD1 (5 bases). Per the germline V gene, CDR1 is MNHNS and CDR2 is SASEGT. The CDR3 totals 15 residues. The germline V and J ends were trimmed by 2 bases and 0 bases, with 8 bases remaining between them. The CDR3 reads CASSERQGSNQPQHF. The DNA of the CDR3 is TGTGCCAGCAGTGAAAGGCAGGGTAGCAATCAGCCCCAGCATTTT.